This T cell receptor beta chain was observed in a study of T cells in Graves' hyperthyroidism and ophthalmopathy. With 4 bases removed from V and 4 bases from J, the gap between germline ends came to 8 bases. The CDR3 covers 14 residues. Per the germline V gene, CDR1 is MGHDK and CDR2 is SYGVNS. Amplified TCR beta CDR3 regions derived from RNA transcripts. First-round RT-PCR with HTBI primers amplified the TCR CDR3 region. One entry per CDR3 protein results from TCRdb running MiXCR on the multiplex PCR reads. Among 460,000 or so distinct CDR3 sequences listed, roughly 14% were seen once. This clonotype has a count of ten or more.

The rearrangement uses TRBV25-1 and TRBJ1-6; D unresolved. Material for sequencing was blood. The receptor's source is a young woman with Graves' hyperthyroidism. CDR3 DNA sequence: TGTGCCAGCAGTGCTCAGTATTATAATTCACCCCTCCACTTT. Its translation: CASSAQYYNSPLHF.